A selection of T cell receptor beta chains follows, all from one sample in a study of breast tumors, draining lymph nodes, adjacent tissues. MiXCR, applied by TCRdb to the multiplex PCR reads, yields one record per CDR3 protein. The sample lists about 16,000 distinct CDR3 sequences, just under 45% occurring once. The specimen was tumor-adjacent breast tissue. The receptors were gathered from a female donor with breast cancer. Some clones in this sample may be carry-over from other donors' samples. Both conserved end residues are part of each CDR3. Fields, in order: J gene, clone size, V gene, D gene, CDR3 protein, CDR3 DNA. A D gene is named only where the DNA matches it firmly. Not all rows give a size; the values are once, few, many and, for expanded clones, a class.

J gene: TRBJ2-5; clone size: many; V gene: TRBV19; D gene: TRBD1; CDR3 protein: CASNPGQGGPETQYF; CDR3 DNA: TGTGCCAGTAACCCGGGACAGGGGGGTCCGGAGACCCAGTACTTC
J gene: TRBJ1-4; clone size: many; V gene: TRBV5-1; D gene: -; CDR3 protein: CASSPRGKSWATNKKLFF; CDR3 DNA: TGCGCCAGCAGTCCCCGGGGAAAATCTTGGGCAACTAATAAAAAACTGTTTTTT
J gene: TRBJ2-6; clone size: many; V gene: TRBV7-2; D gene: TRBD1; CDR3 protein: CASSLASGGQATSVANVLTF; CDR3 DNA: TGTGCCAGCAGCTTAGCCTCAGGGGGACAGGCCACCTCTGTGGCCAACGTCCTGACTTTC
J gene: TRBJ1-5; clone size: -; V gene: TRBV12-3/TRBV12-4; D gene: TRBD1; CDR3 protein: CASSKRTGGEHSNQPQHF; CDR3 DNA: TGCGCCAGCAGCAAGAGGACAGGGGGGGAACATAGCAATCAGCCCCAGCATTTT
J gene: TRBJ2-1; clone size: -; V gene: TRBV11-2; D gene: -; CDR3 protein: CASSLSTPPYGYNEQFF; CDR3 DNA: TGTGCCAGCAGCTTGTCGACACCGCCCTATGGCTACAATGAGCAGTTCTTC
J gene: TRBJ2-1; clone size: medium-sized; V gene: TRBV7-2; D gene: TRBD2; CDR3 protein: CASSLALAGNSGRQFF; CDR3 DNA: TGTGCCAGCAGCTTAGCGCTAGCGGGAAATTCAGGTCGGCAGTTCTTC
J gene: TRBJ2-1; clone size: -; V gene: TRBV24-1; D gene: -; CDR3 protein: CATSDLRTGYNEQFF; CDR3 DNA: TGTGCCACCAGTGATTTGCGTACAGGGTACAATGAGCAGTTCTTC
J gene: TRBJ1-5; clone size: -; V gene: TRBV20-1; D gene: -; CDR3 protein: CSARATGNQPQHF; CDR3 DNA: TGCAGTGCTAGGGCGACAGGCAATCAGCCCCAGCATTTT
J gene: TRBJ1-2; clone size: medium-sized; V gene: TRBV30; D gene: TRBD1; CDR3 protein: CAWSGQGNYGYTF; CDR3 DNA: TGTGCCTGGAGTGGACAGGGAAACTATGGCTACACCTTC
J gene: TRBJ2-3; clone size: many; V gene: TRBV18; D gene: -; CDR3 protein: CASSPILTQRGTDTQYF; CDR3 DNA: TGTGCCAGCTCACCAATCCTGACCCAACGGGGCACAGATACGCAGTATTTT
J gene: TRBJ2-2; clone size: -; V gene: TRBV2; D gene: TRBD1; CDR3 protein: CASSDDGTDVNTGELFF; CDR3 DNA: TGTGCCAGCAGCGATGACGGGACAGACGTGAACACCGGGGAGCTGTTTTTT
J gene: TRBJ2-7; clone size: medium-sized; V gene: TRBV10-3; D gene: TRBD2; CDR3 protein: CAISESGLAETNF; CDR3 DNA: TGTGCCATCAGTGAGTCGGGACTAGCGGAGACCAACTTC
J gene: TRBJ1-5; clone size: -; V gene: TRBV19; D gene: TRBD1; CDR3 protein: CASSTDGQGDQPQHF; CDR3 DNA: TGTGCCAGTAGTACCGATGGACAGGGTGATCAGCCCCAGCATTTT
J gene: TRBJ2-1; clone size: many; V gene: TRBV19; D gene: -; CDR3 protein: CASIDWQFF; CDR3 DNA: TGTGCCAGTATCGACTGGCAGTTCTTC
J gene: TRBJ1-1; clone size: many; V gene: TRBV6-5; D gene: -; CDR3 protein: CASSYSTEMNTEAFF; CDR3 DNA: TGTGCCAGCAGTTACTCGACAGAAATGAACACTGAAGCTTTCTTT
J gene: TRBJ2-5; clone size: -; V gene: TRBV7-9; D gene: -; CDR3 protein: CASSLNGIEETQYF; CDR3 DNA: TGTGCCAGCAGCTTGAACGGAATCGAAGAGACCCAGTACTTC
J gene: TRBJ1-1; clone size: many; V gene: TRBV11-2; D gene: -; CDR3 protein: CASSLGLKRTEAFF; CDR3 DNA: TGTGCCAGCAGCTTAGGGTTAAAACGCACTGAAGCTTTCTTT
J gene: TRBJ2-7; clone size: many; V gene: TRBV6-1; D gene: -; CDR3 protein: CASDRDSYEQYF; CDR3 DNA: TGTGCCAGCGACCGCGACTCCTACGAGCAGTACTTC
J gene: TRBJ1-2; clone size: -; V gene: TRBV5-1; D gene: -; CDR3 protein: CASSSSTANHSYGYTF; CDR3 DNA: TGCGCCAGCAGCTCCAGCACAGCCAATCACAGCTATGGCTACACCTTC
J gene: TRBJ2-4; clone size: many; V gene: TRBV5-4; D gene: TRBD1; CDR3 protein: CASSLRTGEINIQYF; CDR3 DNA: TGTGCCAGCAGCTTGAGGACAGGGGAAATAAACATTCAGTACTTC
J gene: TRBJ2-7; clone size: many; V gene: TRBV28; D gene: TRBD1; CDR3 protein: CASTASDRGYEQYF; CDR3 DNA: TGTGCCAGCACCGCCTCGGACAGGGGTTACGAGCAGTACTTC
J gene: TRBJ2-2; clone size: -; V gene: TRBV7-3; D gene: -; CDR3 protein: CASSPNTKSGELFF; CDR3 DNA: TGTGCCAGCAGCCCCAACACGAAGTCCGGGGAGCTGTTTTTT
J gene: TRBJ1-5; clone size: -; V gene: TRBV6-5; D gene: TRBD1; CDR3 protein: CASSSDWRTGREHF; CDR3 DNA: TGTGCCAGCAGTTCAGACTGGAGGACAGGGCGCGAGCATTTT
J gene: TRBJ1-5; clone size: -; V gene: TRBV20-1; D gene: -; CDR3 protein: CSARGQENQPQHF; CDR3 DNA: TGCAGTGCTAGAGGACAGGAGAATCAGCCCCAGCATTTT
J gene: TRBJ1-5; clone size: many; V gene: TRBV28; D gene: -; CDR3 protein: CASIDRPGQPQHF; CDR3 DNA: TGTGCCAGCATTGACAGACCGGGTCAGCCCCAGCATTTT
J gene: TRBJ2-1; clone size: many; V gene: TRBV7-7; D gene: -; CDR3 protein: CASSLEVLSYNEQFF; CDR3 DNA: TGTGCTAGCAGCTTAGAAGTACTTTCCTACAATGAGCAGTTCTTC